This T cell receptor (beta chain) was captured by sequencing in a study of regulatory T cells in long-lasting Graves disease. Study information: Disease was considered persistent Graves' disease after over 5 years of antithyroid drugs (with positive TSH receptor antibodies).

Many counts were recorded for this clonotype. Noted time point: persistent/refractory GD, antithyroid drugs over 5 years with positive TRAb. From PBMCs, RNA was extracted and then used to make the TCR library. Assembly of TCR beta libraries relied on iRepertoire HTBI primers together with Arm-PCR of CDR3 regions. TCRdb independently ran MiXCR on the multiplex PCR reads; one entry per CDR3 protein. The data contain approximately 290,000 distinct CDR3 sequences, 20% to 25% of them singletons. Germline V CDR1 and CDR2: SNHLY, FYNNEI. This CDR3 spans 12 amino acids. Trimming shortened V by 3 bases and J by 4 bases, and 6 bases separated the two germline ends.

This TCR was recovered from a female donor with Graves disease. Source: peripheral blood mononuclear cells (PBMCs), taken when the disease was refractory, from a patient treated with antithyroid drugs. The J gene is TRBJ1-2, the V gene TRBV2; D gene ambiguous. CDR3 residues: CASSDAGYGYTF. DNA for the CDR3: TGTGCCAGCAGTGATGCCGGCTATGGCTACACCTTC.